This is a list of T cell receptor beta chains from one sample in a study of blood T cell repertoires in COVID-19. Clones were read by immunoSEQ multiplex PCR, and TCRdb kept only the in-frame ones, dropping some. The table includes roughly 200,000 clones, roughly 88% detected once. The material sequenced was peripheral blood. These receptors all come from a man between 60 and 75 years old with acute or convalescent COVID-19. Both conserved end residues are part of each CDR3. Each record gives: J gene, V gene, CDR3 protein.

TRBJ2-7,TRBV14,CASSQLLAGLDEQYF
TRBJ1-1,TRBV27,CASSWGTGNTEAFF
TRBJ2-3,TRBV7-9,CASSLVKTSTDTQYF
TRBJ2-1,TRBV19,CASSISYSGFYNEQFF
TRBJ2-1,TRBV3-1/TRBV3-2,CASSQEFGTAYNEQFF
TRBJ2-1,TRBV28,CATSTGTSGTYNEQFF
TRBJ2-5,TRBV5-1,CASSLAGIAETQYF
TRBJ2-1,TRBV9,CASSVGREGRNEQFF
TRBJ1-2,TRBV6-5,CASSFGQGGGYTF
TRBJ2-7,TRBV12-3/TRBV12-4,CASSVQDSYEQYF
TRBJ2-2,TRBV30,CATGDGNTGELFF
TRBJ1-4,TRBV4-3,CASSQGPGTGAEKLFF
TRBJ2-2,TRBV27,CASRRQQNTGELFF
TRBJ2-7,TRBV10-3,CAISESGGLPYEQYF
TRBJ1-2,TRBV30,CAWDRGPYGYTF
TRBJ2-2,TRBV9,CASSAFGGLAAGELFF
TRBJ1-1,TRBV11-3,CASSSRGGTEAFF
TRBJ1-2,TRBV6-2/TRBV6-3,CASSQPPYGYTF
TRBJ2-7,TRBV18,CASSPPSGAYEQYF
TRBJ2-5,TRBV4-3,CASSQLAYQETQYF
TRBJ2-1,TRBV30,CAWSEERESEQFF
TRBJ2-1,TRBV4-1,CASASGSFYEQFF
TRBJ2-7,TRBV3-1/TRBV3-2,CASSHSGQGSYEQYF
TRBJ1-2,TRBV7-6,CASSCRTVNYGYTF
TRBJ1-2,TRBV5-4,CASSLLKAGYGYTF
TRBJ1-3,TRBV12-3/TRBV12-4,CATREASGNTIYF
TRBJ2-1,TRBV5-4,CASSYGLATYNEQFF
TRBJ2-5,TRBV3-1/TRBV3-2,CASSQRGKETQYF
TRBJ2-3,TRBV5-6,CASSLEREVTDTQYF
TRBJ2-6,TRBV7-2,CASSPYTRDRGPGANVLTF
TRBJ1-2,TRBV28,CASSQDREDYGYTF
TRBJ1-2,TRBV5-1,CASSAAPGTARYGYTF
TRBJ1-1,TRBV10-3,CAISAGQGNTEAFF
TRBJ1-5,TRBV7-8,CASSLGQRGYQPQHF
TRBJ2-1,TRBV19,CASSPGLGKRANEQFF
TRBJ1-2,TRBV5-4,CASSSQGGGYYGYTF
TRBJ2-1,TRBV6-5,CASSQGLAGNNEQFF
TRBJ2-3,TRBV9,CASAGGGGGITDTQYF
TRBJ2-1,TRBV4-1,CASSQEARLWSEQFF
TRBJ1-2,TRBV19,CASSPGQPSTPYGYTF
TRBJ2-1,TRBV20-1,CSASLAGGPSEQFF
TRBJ1-5,TRBV7-9,CASSLGGTDNQPQHF
TRBJ2-1,TRBV10-3,CAIRGAQTNNEQFF
TRBJ1-3,TRBV6-1,CASSGTVSGNTIYF
TRBJ1-2,TRBV4-3,CASSDFKDRDPYGYTF
TRBJ2-7,TRBV5-1,CASSWGGISNEQYF
TRBJ1-4,TRBV19,CASSTGTVATNEKLFF
TRBJ2-7,TRBV2,CASRGTGGTYEQYF
TRBJ2-7,TRBV18,CASSSRTGVGYEQYF